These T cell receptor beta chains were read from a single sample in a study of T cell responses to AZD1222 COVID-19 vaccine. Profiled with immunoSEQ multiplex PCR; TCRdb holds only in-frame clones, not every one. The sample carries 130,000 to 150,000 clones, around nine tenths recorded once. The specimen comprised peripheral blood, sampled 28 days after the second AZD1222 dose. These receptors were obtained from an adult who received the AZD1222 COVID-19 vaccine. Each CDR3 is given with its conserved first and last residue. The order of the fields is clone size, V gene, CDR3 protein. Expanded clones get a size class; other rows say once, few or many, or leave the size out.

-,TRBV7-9,CASSQTSGRGNEQFF
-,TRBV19,CASSIASYRNNEQFF
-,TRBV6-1,CASSELGGNTEAFF
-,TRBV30,CAWSVVAGVHGELFF
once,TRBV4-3,CASSQLIGQGEDNYGYTF
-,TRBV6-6,CASSYSTGLAYEQYF
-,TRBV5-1,CASSLGVSGSSYEQYF
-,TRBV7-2,CASSLRLDSNYGYTF
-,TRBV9,CASSGPRRTIYF
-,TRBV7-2,CASSTFNSDTIYF
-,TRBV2,CAVMIGFNPTQETQYF
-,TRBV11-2,CASSLEPRQPETQYF
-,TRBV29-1,CSVEGQGDEQYF
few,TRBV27,CASSLSGQGDGYTF